The sequence of this T cell receptor beta chain was determined in a study of T cell changes during pregnancy in multiple sclerosis. Sequencing was performed with immunoSEQ multiplex PCR; in TCRdb, only in-frame clones are kept and a portion is missing. This sample has approximately 100,000 clones, with 90% to 95% found just once. The CDR3 consists of 13 residues. The germline V gene has CDR1 LGHNA and CDR2 YNFKEQ. V trimming: 8 bases; J trimming: 5 bases; junction bases outside the gene matches: 5. The genes are TRBV4-2 and TRBJ2-5; 10 nucleotides match TRBD2. The TCR originated in a female donor with multiple sclerosis, enrolled in a pregnancy study. Sequenced here: peripheral blood, sampled in the third trimester of pregnancy. The CDR3 nucleotides read TGTGCCAGCGGGACTAGCGCCGGGGAGACCCAGTACTTC. It specifies CASGTSAGETQYF.